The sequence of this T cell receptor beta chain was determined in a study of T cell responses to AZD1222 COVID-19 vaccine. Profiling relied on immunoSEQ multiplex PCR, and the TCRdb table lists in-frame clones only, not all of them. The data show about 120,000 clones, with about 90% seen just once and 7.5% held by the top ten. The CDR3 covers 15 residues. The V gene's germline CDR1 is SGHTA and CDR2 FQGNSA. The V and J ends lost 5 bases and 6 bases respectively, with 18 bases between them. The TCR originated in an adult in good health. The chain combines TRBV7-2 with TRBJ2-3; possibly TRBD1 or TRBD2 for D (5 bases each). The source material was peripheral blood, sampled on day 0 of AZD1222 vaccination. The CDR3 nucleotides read TGTGCCAGCAGCCCTTGGGACGGAACAGCCGATACGCAGTATTTT. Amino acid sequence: CASSPWDGTADTQYF.